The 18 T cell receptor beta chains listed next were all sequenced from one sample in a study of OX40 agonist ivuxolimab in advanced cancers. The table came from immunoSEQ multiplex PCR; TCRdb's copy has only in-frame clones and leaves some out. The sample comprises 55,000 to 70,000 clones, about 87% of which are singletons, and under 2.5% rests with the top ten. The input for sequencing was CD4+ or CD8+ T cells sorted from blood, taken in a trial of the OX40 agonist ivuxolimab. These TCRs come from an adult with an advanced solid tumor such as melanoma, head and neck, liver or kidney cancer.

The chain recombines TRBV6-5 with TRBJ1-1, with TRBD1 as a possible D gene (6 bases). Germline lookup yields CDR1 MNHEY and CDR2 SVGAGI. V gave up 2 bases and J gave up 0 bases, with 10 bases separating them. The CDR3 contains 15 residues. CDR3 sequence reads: CASSYGGRLNTEAFF. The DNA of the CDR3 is TGTGCCAGCAGTTACGGGGGGCGGTTGAACACTGAAGCTTTCTTT.

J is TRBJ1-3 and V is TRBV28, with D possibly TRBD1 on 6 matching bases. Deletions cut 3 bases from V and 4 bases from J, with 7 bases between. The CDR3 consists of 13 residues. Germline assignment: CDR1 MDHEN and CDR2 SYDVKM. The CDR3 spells CASSFRGGNTIYF. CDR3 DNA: TGTGCCAGCAGTTTTAGGGGGGGAAACACCATATATTTT.

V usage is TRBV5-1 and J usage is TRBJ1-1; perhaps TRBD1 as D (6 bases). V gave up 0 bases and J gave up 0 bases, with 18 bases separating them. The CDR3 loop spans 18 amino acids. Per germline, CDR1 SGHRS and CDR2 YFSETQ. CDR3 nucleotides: TGCGCCAGCAGCTTGGAGGGGGGCCGGTCGGGTATGAACACTGAAGCTTTCTTT. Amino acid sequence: CASSLEGGRSGMNTEAFF.

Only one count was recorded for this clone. The CDR3, as DNA: TGTGCCAGCACCCGGGGGGGAGGGAACGACGAGCAGTACTTC. Residues: CASTRGGGNDEQYF. The J gene is TRBJ2-7, the V gene TRBV11-2, with TRBD2 matching 8 bases. CDR3 size: 14 residues. Germline CDR1 is SGHAT and CDR2 is FQNNGV. V shed 7 bases, J shed 5 bases, and the junction held 10 bases outside the gene matches.

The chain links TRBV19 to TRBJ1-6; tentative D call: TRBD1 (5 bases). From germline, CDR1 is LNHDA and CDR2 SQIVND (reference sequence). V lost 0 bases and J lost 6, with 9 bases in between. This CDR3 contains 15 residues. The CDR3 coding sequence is TGTGCCAGTAGTATAGACGGTCAGGGTAATTCACCCCTCCACTTT. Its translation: CASSIDGQGNSPLHF.

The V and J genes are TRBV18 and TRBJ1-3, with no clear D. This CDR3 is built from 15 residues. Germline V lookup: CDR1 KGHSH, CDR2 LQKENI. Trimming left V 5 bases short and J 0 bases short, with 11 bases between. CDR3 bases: TGTGCCAGCTCAGTCGACACGAGCTCTGGAAACACCATATATTTT. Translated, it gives CASSVDTSSGNTIYF.

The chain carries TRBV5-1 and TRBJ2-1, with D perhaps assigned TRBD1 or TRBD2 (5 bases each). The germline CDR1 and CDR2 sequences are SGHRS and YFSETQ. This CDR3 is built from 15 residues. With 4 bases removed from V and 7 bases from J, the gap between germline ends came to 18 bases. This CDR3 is CASSDGTGMMNEQFF. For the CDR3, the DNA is TGCGCCAGCAGCGACGGGACGGGGATGATGAATGAGCAGTTCTTC.

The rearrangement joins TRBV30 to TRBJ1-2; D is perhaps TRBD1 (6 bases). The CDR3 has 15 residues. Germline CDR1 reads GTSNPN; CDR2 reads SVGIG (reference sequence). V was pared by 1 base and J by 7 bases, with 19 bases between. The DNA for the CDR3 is TGTGCCTGGAGTGGGGCAAGGGGGGAGGTCGCTGGCTACACCTTC. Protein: CAWSGARGEVAGYTF.

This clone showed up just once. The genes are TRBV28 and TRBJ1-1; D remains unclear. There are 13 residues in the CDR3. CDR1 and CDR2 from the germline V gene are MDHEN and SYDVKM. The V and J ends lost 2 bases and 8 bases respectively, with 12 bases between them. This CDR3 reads CASSLGRSGEAFF. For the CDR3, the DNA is TGTGCCAGCAGTTTAGGGCGCAGCGGGGAAGCTTTCTTT.

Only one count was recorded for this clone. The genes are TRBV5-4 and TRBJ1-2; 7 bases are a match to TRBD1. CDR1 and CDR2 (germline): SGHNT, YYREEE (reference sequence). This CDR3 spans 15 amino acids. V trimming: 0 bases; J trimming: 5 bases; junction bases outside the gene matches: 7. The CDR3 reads CASSLASDRIYGYTF. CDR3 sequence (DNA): TGTGCCAGCAGCTTGGCCTCGGACAGGATATATGGCTACACCTTC.

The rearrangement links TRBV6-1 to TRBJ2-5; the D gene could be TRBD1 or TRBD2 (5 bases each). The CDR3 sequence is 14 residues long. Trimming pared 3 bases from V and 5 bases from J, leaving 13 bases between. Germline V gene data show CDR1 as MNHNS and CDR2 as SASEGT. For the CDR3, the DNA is TGTGCCAGCAGTGAGTCCGGGACGAGGGAGACCCAGTACTTC. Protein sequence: CASSESGTRETQYF.

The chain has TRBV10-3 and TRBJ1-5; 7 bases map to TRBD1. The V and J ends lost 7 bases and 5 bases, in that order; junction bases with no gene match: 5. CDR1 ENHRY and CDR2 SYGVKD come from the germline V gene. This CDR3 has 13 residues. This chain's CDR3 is CAITTGIDQPQHF. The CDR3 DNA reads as TGTGCCATCACGACAGGGATAGATCAGCCCCAGCATTTT.

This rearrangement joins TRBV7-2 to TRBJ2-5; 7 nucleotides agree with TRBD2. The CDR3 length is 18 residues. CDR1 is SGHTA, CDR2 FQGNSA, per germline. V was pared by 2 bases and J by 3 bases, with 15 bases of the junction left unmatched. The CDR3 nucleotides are TGTGCCAGCAGCTTACGTCCGCCCTGGTCTAGCGGTAAAGAGACCCAGTACTTC. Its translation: CASSLRPPWSSGKETQYF.

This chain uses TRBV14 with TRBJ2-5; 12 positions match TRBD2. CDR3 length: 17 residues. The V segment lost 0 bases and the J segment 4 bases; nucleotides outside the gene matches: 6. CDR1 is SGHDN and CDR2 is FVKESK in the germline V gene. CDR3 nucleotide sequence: TGTGCCAGCAGCCAAGAAAAAGGACTAGCGGGAATAGAGACCCAGTACTTC. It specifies CASSQEKGLAGIETQYF.

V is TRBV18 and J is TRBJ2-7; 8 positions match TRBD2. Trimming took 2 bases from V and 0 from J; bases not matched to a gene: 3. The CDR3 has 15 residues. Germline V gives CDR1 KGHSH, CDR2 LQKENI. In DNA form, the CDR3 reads TGTGCCAGCTCACCAAGTCTAGCGGGCTCCTACGAGCAGTACTTC. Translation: CASSPSLAGSYEQYF.

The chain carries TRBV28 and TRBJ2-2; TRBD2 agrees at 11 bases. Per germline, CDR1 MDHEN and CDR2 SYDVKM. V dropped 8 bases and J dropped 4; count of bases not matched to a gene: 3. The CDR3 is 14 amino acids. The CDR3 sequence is CASRLAGSTGELFF. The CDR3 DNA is TGTGCCAGCCGACTAGCGGGGAGCACCGGGGAGCTGTTTTTT.

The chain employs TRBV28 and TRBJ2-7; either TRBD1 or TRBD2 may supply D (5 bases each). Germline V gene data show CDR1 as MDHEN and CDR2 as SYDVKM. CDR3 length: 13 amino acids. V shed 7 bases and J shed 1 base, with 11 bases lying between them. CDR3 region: CASNVGASYEQYF. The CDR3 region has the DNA TGTGCCAGCAATGTCGGGGCGTCCTACGAGCAGTACTTC.

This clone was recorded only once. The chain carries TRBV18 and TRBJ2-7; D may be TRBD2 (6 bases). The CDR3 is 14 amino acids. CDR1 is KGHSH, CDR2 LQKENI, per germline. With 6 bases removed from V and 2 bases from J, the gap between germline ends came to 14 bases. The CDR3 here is CASSSGTDTYEQYF. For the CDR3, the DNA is TGTGCCAGCTCCTCAGGGACTGACACCTACGAGCAGTACTTC.